A selection of T cell receptor beta chains follows, all from one sample in a study of metastatic and nonmetastatic thyroid tumors. TCRdb re-clonotyped the PCR reads via MiXCR. The sample consists of about 21,000 clones, 35% to 40% of them appearing once. The sample taken for sequencing was tumor tissue. The receptors were sampled from a female donor with papillary thyroid cancer or a benign thyroid nodule (not recorded which). Some clones in this sample may be carry-over from other donors' samples. CDR3s include the opening cysteine and the closing phenylalanine or tryptophan. D genes are given only for firm matches. Some rows have no size entry. The others give once, few or many, or a class for an expanded clone.

>TRBD2|TRBJ2-7|TRBV12-3/TRBV12-4|few
CASSPSGGSGGRYEQYF
TGTGCCAGCAGTCCCTCCGGGGGTAGCGGGGGGCGGTACGAGCAGTACTTC
>TRBD2|TRBJ2-1|TRBV20-1|few
CSAAARLAGGNEQFF
TGCAGTGCTGCTGCCCGACTAGCGGGAGGCAATGAGCAGTTCTTC
>NA|TRBJ2-2|TRBV13|NA
CASRILFGELFF
TGTGCCAGCAGAATTCTGTTCGGGGAGCTGTTTTTT
>TRBD2|TRBJ2-3|TRBV6-1|few
CASSGGTSGADTQYF
TGTGCCAGCAGTGGAGGGACTAGTGGAGCAGATACGCAGTATTTT
>TRBD1|TRBJ2-7|TRBV20-1|NA
CSANLRQTGVPEQYF
TGCAGTGCTAACTTACGGCAGACAGGGGTTCCCGAGCAGTACTTC
>NA|TRBJ1-1|TRBV4-3|NA
CASSREVGGEAFF
TGCGCCAGCAGCCGAGAGGTTGGCGGCGAAGCTTTCTTT
>NA|TRBJ1-6|TRBV27|NA
CASSLVSRSPLHF
TGTGCCAGCAGTTTAGTCAGCAGGTCACCCCTCCACTTT
>NA|TRBJ2-1|TRBV7-6|NA
CASSLGRGLTYNEQFF
TGTGCCAGCAGCTTAGGGAGGGGGCTGACCTACAATGAGCAGTTCTTC
>NA|TRBJ2-5|TRBV5-1|once
CASTPFPGSGETQYF
TGCGCCAGCACCCCTTTCCCGGGCTCGGGTGAGACCCAGTACTTC
>NA|TRBJ1-6|TRBV12-5|few
CASGPPRGDSPLHF
TGTGCTAGTGGTCCGCCCCGGGGAGATTCACCCCTCCACTTT
>NA|TRBJ2-1|TRBV10-3|few
CAISESGQSYNEQFF
TGTGCCATCAGTGAGTCCGGACAGTCCTACAATGAGCAGTTCTTC
>NA|TRBJ1-2|TRBV15|few
CATSWEGMTYGYTF
TGTGCCACCAGCTGGGAGGGGATGACCTATGGCTACACCTTC
>TRBD2|TRBJ2-5|TRBV5-1|NA
CASSIGLARQETQYF
TGCGCCAGCAGCATAGGACTAGCGAGACAAGAGACCCAGTACTTC
>TRBD1|TRBJ2-6|TRBV28|NA
CASRGQGRGGANVLTF
TGTGCCAGCAGGGGACAGGGACGGGGTGGGGCCAACGTCCTGACTTTC
>NA|TRBJ2-7|TRBV25-1|few
CASSPRGGVSYEQYF
TGTGCCAGCAGCCCCCGCGGAGGGGTCTCCTACGAGCAGTACTTC
>NA|TRBJ1-3|TRBV28|few
CARTGPSGNTIYF
TGTGCCAGAACAGGGCCCTCTGGAAACACCATATATTTT
>TRBD2|TRBJ2-2|TRBV6-2/TRBV6-3|NA
CASSGGGVPRTLFF
TGTGCCAGCAGCGGGGGGGGGGTGCCCCGTACGCTGTTTTTT
>NA|TRBJ1-5|TRBV20-1|NA
CSARDFTRVNQPQHF
TGCAGTGCTAGAGATTTCACCAGGGTCAATCAGCCCCAGCATTTT
>TRBD2|TRBJ2-5|TRBV6-2/TRBV6-3|few
CASSYRASGQETQYF
TGTGCCAGCAGTTACAGGGCTAGCGGACAAGAGACCCAGTACTTC
>TRBD1|TRBJ1-6|TRBV6-6|NA
CASSYSGTGSYNSPLHF
TGTGCCAGCAGTTATTCCGGGACAGGGTCCTATAATTCACCCCTCCACTTT
>NA|TRBJ2-7|TRBV6-1|NA
CASRGQNYEQYF
TGTGCCAGCAGGGGCCAAAACTACGAGCAGTACTTC
>TRBD2|TRBJ2-1|TRBV11-2|NA
CASSPGLAYNEQFF
TGTGCCAGCAGCCCCGGACTAGCGTACAATGAGCAGTTCTTC
>TRBD1|TRBJ2-7|TRBV2|few
CASEGTGSSYEQYF
TGTGCCAGCGAAGGGACAGGGAGCTCCTACGAGCAGTACTTC
>TRBD1|TRBJ2-2|TRBV28|few
CASSRRTGGPTGELFF
TGTGCCAGCAGTCGTCGGACAGGGGGCCCCACCGGGGAGCTGTTTTTT
>TRBD2|TRBJ2-7|TRBV27|NA
CASSRDYPGEEQYF
TGTGCCAGCAGTAGGGACTACCCGGGGGAAGAGCAGTACTTC
>TRBD2|TRBJ2-2|TRBV6-5|NA
CASSRLTSGPTEAGELFF
TGTGCCAGCAGCCGCCTTACTAGCGGACCGACGGAGGCCGGGGAGCTGTTTTTT
>TRBD1|TRBJ2-7|TRBV19|few
CASSYGTGDGEQYF
TGTGCCAGTAGCTACGGGACAGGGGACGGCGAGCAGTACTTC
>NA|TRBJ2-1|TRBV6-5|few
CASSYAQSSYNEQFF
TGTGCCAGCAGTTACGCCCAGAGCTCCTACAATGAGCAGTTCTTC
>NA|TRBJ2-2|TRBV5-5|medium-sized
CASTRSSNTGELFF
TGTGCCAGCACCCGGTCCTCGAACACCGGGGAGCTGTTTTTT
>TRBD1|TRBJ2-1|TRBV15|medium-sized
CATSAGTGGNEQFF
TGTGCCACCAGCGCCGGGACAGGGGGGAATGAGCAGTTCTTC
>TRBD2|TRBJ2-7|TRBV6-2/TRBV6-3|few
CASTPRLAGDEQYF
TGTGCCAGCACCCCGCGGCTAGCGGGAGACGAGCAGTACTTC
>NA|TRBJ2-7|TRBV12-3/TRBV12-4|few
CASSLQGSEQYF
TGTGCCAGCAGCCTACAGGGCTCCGAGCAGTACTTC
>TRBD1|TRBJ2-7|TRBV6-1|few
CARTGVDEQYF
TGTGCCAGGACAGGGGTGGACGAGCAGTACTTC
>NA|TRBJ1-1|TRBV19|NA
CASSISRGGAFF
TGTGCCAGTAGTATTAGCAGGGGAGGAGCTTTCTTT
>NA|TRBJ1-2|TRBV11-1|NA
CASSPGRNYGYTF
TGTGCCAGCAGTCCCGGCCGGAACTATGGCTACACCTTC
>NA|TRBJ1-2|TRBV6-1|few
CASSRGRIYGYTF
TGTGCCAGCAGCAGAGGACGGATCTATGGCTACACCTTC
>NA|TRBJ1-5|TRBV6-5|few
CASSYLDGQPQHF
TGTGCCAGCAGTTACCTAGATGGTCAGCCCCAGCATTTT
>NA|TRBJ1-5|TRBV6-1|many
CASSGIYSNQPQHF
TGTGCCAGCAGTGGGATCTATAGCAATCAGCCCCAGCATTTT
>NA|TRBJ2-2|TRBV6-2/TRBV6-3|few
CASRSGGPSTGELFF
TGTGCCAGCAGGTCTGGGGGACCGAGCACCGGGGAGCTGTTTTTT
>NA|TRBJ2-7|TRBV28|NA
CASSLKYEQYF
TGTGCCAGCAGCTTGAAGTACGAGCAGTACTTC
>NA|TRBJ1-1|TRBV7-8|NA
CASSLGRGWTEAFF
TGTGCCAGCAGCTTAGGCAGGGGATGGACTGAAGCTTTCTTT
>NA|TRBJ1-5|TRBV29-1|few
CSVLVQGRQPQHF
TGCAGCGTACTGGTCCAGGGGAGACAGCCCCAGCATTTT
>TRBD2|TRBJ2-2|TRBV15|NA
CATSRVSSGGENTGELFF
TGTGCCACCAGCAGAGTTTCTAGCGGGGGGGAGAACACCGGGGAGCTGTTTTTT
>TRBD1|TRBJ1-2|TRBV27|medium-sized
CASSRQGAHGYTF
TGTGCCAGCAGCAGACAGGGGGCGCATGGCTACACCTTC
>NA|TRBJ1-1|TRBV28|NA
CASSLAGGLRRTEAFF
TGTGCCAGCAGTTTAGCCGGGGGCCTTCGTCGCACTGAAGCTTTCTTT
>NA|TRBJ2-2|TRBV7-8|NA
CASSFPSDDTGELFF
TGTGCCAGCAGCTTCCCTAGCGACGACACCGGGGAGCTGTTTTTT
>NA|TRBJ2-7|TRBV7-9|once
CASSRGGPYLYEQYF
TGTGCCAGCAGCCGAGGGGGACCTTACCTCTACGAGCAGTACTTC
>NA|TRBJ1-1|TRBV6-2/TRBV6-3|NA
CASSYGAQVLIRAEAFF
TGTGCCAGCAGTTACGGGGCGCAGGTGTTGATACGGGCTGAAGCTTTCTTT
>NA|TRBJ2-7|TRBV28|NA
CASSSGVSSYEQYF
TGTGCCAGCAGTTCGGGGGTAAGCTCCTACGAGCAGTACTTC
>TRBD2|TRBJ2-2|TRBV6-1|few
CASRRLAGVTGELFF
TGTGCCAGCAGAAGACTAGCGGGAGTTACCGGGGAGCTGTTTTTT